The sample holds a few counts of the clone carrying this TCR beta chain. Its antigen is unidentified. The data derive from a study of OX40 agonist ivuxolimab in advanced cancers. Background on the study: Dose-escalation patients had hepatocellular carcinoma, melanoma, renal cell or head and neck cancer. Study conclusions and caveats: At doses 0.1 to 3.0 mg/kg, CD4+ and CD8+ clones expanded. Individuals who were partial responders at 0.1-3.0 mg/kg had clonal expansion that ranked among the lowest.

The CDR3 covers 15 residues. The assay was immunoSEQ multiplex PCR, and TCRdb's table has in-frame clones only and misses some. The table records approximately 44,000 clones, 65% to 90% of them present only once. This specimen was CD4+ or CD8+ T cells sorted from blood, taken in a trial of the OX40 agonist ivuxolimab. The genes are TRBV21-1 and TRBJ2-7. TRBV21-1 is flagged as a pseudogene. This receptor was taken from an adult with an advanced solid tumor such as melanoma, head and neck, liver or kidney cancer. CDR3 bases: TGTGCCAGCCAGGTCATCGAAACACGGGGCGACGAGCAGTACTTC. Protein: CASQVIETRGDEQYF.